This TCR beta chain emerged from a study of cytomegalovirus exposure and HLA in healthy donors. General study points: Rare TCR sequences dominated, though some public TCRs recurred in many donors. Altogether, some 170 TCR beta chains were recorded as cytomegalovirus-associated.

Note on this clone: Its specificity is unknown.

Sequenced by immunoSEQ multiplex PCR; TCRdb stores in-frame clones only, minus some. The table has tens of thousands of clones, approximately 93% seen once. The receptor was derived from a woman aged 25 to 39 in good health and CMV-seronegative. The sequencing sample was made of PBMCs.

The CDR3 bases are TGTGCCACCACCCGGGACAGAAACGAAAAACTGTTTTTT. Its protein is CATTRDRNEKLFF. The V gene is TRBV15, the J gene TRBJ1-4; 7 bases are a match to TRBD1. CDR1 is LNHNV, CDR2 YYDKDF, per germline (reference sequence). V lost 7 bases and J lost 8; bases outside the gene matches: 7. The CDR3 has 13 amino acids. The full variable domain, rest sourced from reference TRBV15 and TRBJ1-4, is DAMVIQNPRYQVTQFGKPVTLSCSQTLNHNVMYWYQQKSSQAPKLLFHYYDKDFNNEADTPDNFQSRRPNTSFCFLDIRSPGLGDTAMYLCATTRDRNEKLFFGSGTQLSVL.